A few counts support the clone carrying this TCR beta chain. TCRdb itself ran the RT-PCR reads through MiXCR, one entry per CDR3 protein. The sample records 500,000 to 600,000 distinct CDR3 sequences, roughly 13% being singletons. The CDR3 loop spans 13 amino acids. Germline V gene lookup returns CDR1 MGHRA and CDR2 YSYEKL. V lost 1 base and J lost 5, with 9 bases in between. This specimen belongs to a study of response to subunit inactivated influenza vaccine. The sequencing here drew on PBMCs from blood, taken 40 to 50 days after vaccination. V gene TRBV4-1 combines with J gene TRBJ2-7, with unresolved D. The TCR sequence derives from a man between 45 and 60 years old who received an inactivated influenza vaccine. The CDR3 nucleotides are TGCGCCAGCAGCCAAGTCCTCCGGGACGAGCAGTACTTC. It specifies CASSQVLRDEQYF.